The 19 T cell receptor beta chains reported below all come from one sample, sequenced in a study of shared clonotypes between healthy human individuals. CD45RO negativity and positive selection for CCR7 defined naive CD8 cells, a population that excluded terminally differentiated effector memory CD45RA+ cells. Sequencing used immunoSEQ multiplex PCR; TCRdb keeps in-frame clones, though not all of them. The sample gives some 1,900,000 clones, approximately 94% of which show up once; more than 0.95% is in the top ten. The sample taken for sequencing was naive CD8+ T cells sorted from blood. Receptor source: a man younger than 35 in good health.

With respect to this clone: This same CDR3 is encoded by further DNA sequences in the sample. This rearrangement joins TRBV27 to TRBJ1-5; unclear D gene. CDR3 length: 13 amino acids. Germline loops: CDR1 MNHEY, CDR2 SMNVEV (reference sequence). V was trimmed by 3 bases and J by 2 bases, leaving 5 bases between them. CDR3 sequence (DNA): TGTGCCAGCAGTTTTTTGGGCAATCAGCCCCAGCATTTT. This encodes CASSFLGNQPQHF.

The chain links TRBV30 to TRBJ2-3; 11 nucleotides match TRBD2. With 4 bases clipped from V and 0 bases from J, the junction kept 12 bases outside the gene matches. The CDR3 is 18 amino acids. From germline, CDR1 is GTSNPN and CDR2 SVGIG (reference sequence). The CDR3 sequence is CAWKRGYSGRASTDTQYF. The CDR3 DNA is TGTGCCTGGAAGAGGGGGTATAGCGGGAGGGCTAGCACAGATACGCAGTATTTT.

The rearrangement uses TRBV6-5 and TRBJ1-2; D unresolved. The CDR3 totals 13 residues. V gave up 0 bases and J gave up 8 bases, with 10 bases separating them. The germline V gene encodes CDR1 MNHEY and CDR2 SVGAGI. The CDR3 loop is CASSYSEVRGYTF. CDR3 in DNA: TGTGCCAGCAGTTACTCGGAGGTGAGGGGCTACACCTTC.

The chain couples TRBV28 to TRBJ1-6; weak D call: TRBD1 (6 bases). Germline values: CDR1 MDHEN, CDR2 SYDVKM. V was pared by 7 bases and J by 9 bases, with 10 bases between. The CDR3 totals 12 residues. CDR3 protein: CASTDSSSPLHF. CDR3 in DNA: TGTGCCAGCACGGACAGTAGTTCACCCCTCCACTTT.

The V and J genes are TRBV11-2 and TRBJ2-2; TRBD1 matches at 8 bases. CDR3 length equals 15 residues. V shed 1 base and J 6 bases; nucleotides not matched to a gene: 4. Looked up from germline, CDR1 is SGHAT and CDR2 is FQNNGV. The chain's CDR3 is CASSLVPGGPGELFF. The CDR3 DNA reads as TGTGCCAGCAGCTTAGTTCCAGGGGGCCCCGGGGAGCTGTTTTTT.

V usage is TRBV7-9 and J usage is TRBJ1-5; 10 bases are shared with TRBD1. Losses at the gene ends were 4 bases for V and 2 bases for J; bases not matched to a gene: 11. Germline CDR1 reads SEHNR; CDR2 reads FQNEAQ (reference sequence). This CDR3 spans 18 amino acids. The CDR3 DNA follows: TGTGCCAGCAGCTCGGGACAGGGGAATATAGAGGGCAATCAGCCCCAGCATTTT. Its translation: CASSSGQGNIEGNQPQHF.

This chain joins TRBV7-2 and TRBJ2-3; the D gene is possibly TRBD2 (6 bases). The CDR3 is 15 residues long. Deletions cut 4 bases from V and 2 bases from J, with 13 bases between. CDR1 is SGHTA, CDR2 FQGNSA, per germline. The CDR3 bases are TGTGCCAGCAGCTCGACTAGTAGGGACACAGATACGCAGTATTTT. Its translation is CASSSTSRDTDTQYF.

About this clone: This same CDR3 is encoded by further DNA sequences in the sample. The chain uses TRBV9 and TRBJ2-7, with no clear D. Trimming took off 0 bases at V and 0 bases at J, with 10 bases between the two ends. This CDR3 comprises 15 residues. Germline values: CDR1 SGDLS, CDR2 YYNGEE. CDR3 DNA: TGTGCCAGCAGCGTAGGTGTCGGTGTCTCCTACGAGCAGTACTTC. Translation: CASSVGVGVSYEQYF.

With regard to this clone: The sample contains more than one DNA sequence encoding this CDR3. This chain links TRBV15 with TRBJ2-2, with D hard to call. V shed 1 base and J shed 4 bases, with 4 bases lying between them. Per the germline V gene, CDR1 is LNHNV and CDR2 is YYDKDF (reference sequence). The CDR3 length is 13 residues. The DNA of the CDR3 is TGTGCCACCAGCAGAGGAGGCACCGGGGAGCTGTTTTTT. This sequence encodes CATSRGGTGELFF.

This chain links TRBV12-5 with TRBJ2-1, with a possible D match to TRBD2 (6 bases). This CDR3 region has 14 residues. V was cut by 7 bases and J by 6 bases, with 16 bases left in between. Germline CDR1 and CDR2: LGHNT and FRNRAP. CDR3 protein: CASEKPGVSNEQFF. The CDR3 nucleotides are TGTGCTAGTGAGAAACCGGGAGTTAGCAATGAGCAGTTCTTC.

In regard to this clone: Other DNA variants within this sample encode the same CDR3. This chain links TRBV9 with TRBJ2-7; possible D gene TRBD2, 6 bases. The germline V gene has CDR1 SGDLS and CDR2 YYNGEE. Trimming shortened V by 2 bases and J by 1 base, and 7 bases separated the two germline ends. This CDR3 region has 13 residues. This CDR3 is CASSVGTSYEQYF. Written as DNA, the CDR3 is TGTGCCAGCAGCGTCGGGACTTCCTACGAGCAGTACTTC.

Concerning this clone itself: This specimen includes other DNA sequences encoding the same CDR3. The V call is TRBV30, the J call TRBJ2-1; D is perhaps TRBD2 (6 bases). The germline CDR1 and CDR2 sequences are GTSNPN and SVGIG (reference sequence). The CDR3 spans 14 residues. The V and J ends lost 2 bases and 1 base respectively, with 9 bases between them. CDR3 sequence (DNA): TGTGCCTGGAGTATTAGCGGTTCCTACAATGAGCAGTTCTTC. Translation: CAWSISGSYNEQFF.

This chain links TRBV19 with TRBJ2-1, with D unresolved. Germline V gives CDR1 LNHDA, CDR2 SQIVND (reference sequence). The CDR3 spans 13 residues. The ends were cut back, 3 bases at V and 5 bases at J, with 8 bases in the middle. The DNA of the CDR3 is TGTGCCAGTAGTATTTTCCAGAACAATGAGCAGTTCTTC. Its protein is CASSIFQNNEQFF.

The J gene is TRBJ1-2, the V gene TRBV27; D possibly corresponds to TRBD1 (5 bases). Trimming pared 4 bases from V and 1 base from J, leaving 16 bases between. Germline V gives CDR1 MNHEY, CDR2 SMNVEV (reference sequence). CDR3 length: 16 residues. CDR3 DNA sequence: TGTGCCAGCAGTTATTCGGCGGGGCTTATTAACTATGGCTACACCTTC. Its protein product is CASSYSAGLINYGYTF.

The table lists this clone with a count of one. The DNA of the CDR3 is TGTGCCAGCTCACCAGATACCGGACTAGCCTACGAGCAGTACTTC. This gives the protein CASSPDTGLAYEQYF. V usage is TRBV18 and J usage is TRBJ2-7; TRBD2 agrees at 7 bases. Germline V gene data show CDR1 as KGHSH and CDR2 as LQKENI. The CDR3 totals 15 residues. The J segment lost 2 bases and the V segment lost 2 bases, leaving 6 bases of the junction unmatched.

This sequence joins TRBV4-1 and TRBJ2-7; no clear D. Trimming removed 1 base at V and 2 bases at J, with 9 bases between. This CDR3 has 14 residues. The V gene's germline CDR1 is MGHRA and CDR2 YSYEKL. The CDR3 region has the DNA TGCGCCAGCAGCCAAGTAGGTAACGCCTACGAGCAGTACTTC. It translates to CASSQVGNAYEQYF.

The genes are TRBV2 and TRBJ2-2; D gene ambiguous. V was shortened by 3 bases and J by 3 bases, with 2 bases between the two germline ends. CDR1 SNHLY and CDR2 FYNNEI come from the germline V gene. The CDR3 has 12 amino acids. The CDR3 region is CASSDYTGELFF. As DNA, the CDR3 is TGTGCCAGCAGTGACTACACCGGGGAGCTGTTTTTT. Looking up the rest from reference TRBV2 and TRBJ2-2 gives the full variable domain: EPEVTQTPSHQVTQMGQEVILRCVPISNHLYFYWYRQILGQKVEFLVSFYNNEISEKSEIFDDQFSVERPDGSNFTLKIRSTKLEDSAMYFCASSDYTGELFFGEGSRLTVL.

The chain recombines TRBV9 with TRBJ1-3, with a weak D call TRBD1 (5 bases). The CDR3 runs to 16 residues. The germline V gene encodes CDR1 SGDLS and CDR2 YYNGEE. V was cut by 0 bases and J by 0 bases, with 10 bases left in between. This chain's CDR3 is CASSVAGGVSGNTIYF. The CDR3 DNA follows: TGTGCCAGCAGCGTAGCCGGGGGGGTCTCTGGAAACACCATATATTTT.

The rearrangement joins TRBV18 to TRBJ2-7; the D gene is possibly TRBD1 (6 bases). CDR3 length: 14 amino acids. V was pared by 3 bases and J by 3 bases, with 12 bases between. CDR1 is KGHSH and CDR2 is LQKENI in the germline V gene. The CDR3 sequence is CASSPLRGNYEQYF. DNA of the CDR3: TGTGCCAGCTCACCCTTGAGGGGGAACTACGAGCAGTACTTC.